Detailed here is one T cell receptor beta chain. No antigen is known for it. These data belong to a study of vaccination and CD4 T cells after COVID-19. The CDR3 covers 16 residues. V was clipped by 3 bases and J by 3 bases, with 17 bases between them. CDR1 is SGHTA and CDR2 is FQGNSA in the germline V gene. Specified time point: late sampling 161 to 241 days after vaccination in three convalescent patients. The treatment is: approximately nine-day PBMC culture with coronavirus spike peptide pools or control peptides (ViraFEST assay). An Oncomine TCR Beta short-read assay was used to sequence the DNA from cultured CD4+ T cells. TCRdb used MiXCR to reprocess the PCR reads, holding one entry per CDR3 protein. The sample contains about 16,000 distinct CDR3 sequences, approximately 50% of which appear only once.

The sequence was collected from a human donor who had recovered from COVID-19. The V call is TRBV7-2, the J call TRBJ1-1; perhaps TRBD1 as D (6 bases). The sequencing here drew on CD4+ T cells from blood, cultured in vitro, taken about 7 months after SARS-CoV-2 vaccination. The CDR3 protein is CASSFSPRPGDTEAFF. In DNA, the CDR3 is TGTGCCAGCAGCTTTTCCCCTCGACCAGGGGACACTGAAGCTTTCTTT.